This paragraph covers one T cell receptor beta chain sequence. Its antigen is unknown. The sample is drawn from a study of shared clonotypes between healthy human individuals. Broader study findings: It was observed that about 5% of naive CD4 clonotypes were shared across several donors.

CDR1 is SGHRS, CDR2 YFSETQ, per germline. The CDR3 sequence is 16 residues long. V was trimmed by 2 bases and J by 2 bases, leaving 15 bases between them. The run depth of the assay was deep. Genomic DNA per cell subset filled all wells of several immunoSEQ plates. Data came from immunoSEQ multiplex PCR; TCRdb stores just in-frame clones and leaves some out. The sample yields roughly 700,000 clones, 74% seen once. Material: memory CD4+ T cells sorted from blood. Subset specified: CD45RA-negative fraction. The receptor was derived from a woman aged 25 to 39 in good health. V and J are TRBV5-1 and TRBJ2-3, with D perhaps matching TRBD1 (6 bases). DNA of the CDR3: TGCGCCAGCAGCTTTACCGGCGACAGGACCACAGATACGCAGTATTTT. Translation: CASSFTGDRTTDTQYF. Full variable domain (missing parts from reference TRBV5-1 and TRBJ2-3): KAGVTQTPRYLIKTRGQQVTLSCSPISGHRSVSWYQQTPGQGLQFLFEYFSETQRNKGNFPGRFSGRQFSNSRSEMNVSTLELGDSALYLCASSFTGDRTTDTQYFGPGTRLTVL.